The TCR beta chain described here comes from a study of CD8+ T cells in alopecia areata. Study summary: Patients remained on tofacitinib for 6 to 18 months and then went 6 months without it. Whole-study findings and limits: One nonresponder leaves baseline CD8+ expansion's link to response uncertain.

Treatment noted: oral pan-JAK inhibitor, 5-10 mg twice daily. Investigators sorted PBMCs to obtain both CD4+ and CD8+ T cells. Details on this clone: Its cognate antigen is unknown.

Trimming cost V 2 bases and J 2 bases, with 13 bases left between them. Germline V CDR1 and CDR2: SGHDT, YYEEEE. The CDR3 is made up of 15 amino acids. RNA was isolated and reverse transcribed to cDNA, the sequencing template. The data were produced by immunoSEQ multiplex PCR, yet TCRdb's version contains in-frame clones alone and is incomplete. The sample holds 250,000 to 350,000 clones, 60% seen once. The sequencing used CD4+ T cells sorted from blood, collected around week 52, from a patient treated with tofacitinib. The clonotype was recovered from a human donor with alopecia areata. This chain connects TRBV5-6 to TRBJ2-5, with a possible D match to TRBD1 (5 bases). CDR3: CASSLLDDRQETQYF. The CDR3 DNA follows: TGTGCCAGCAGCTTATTGGATGACAGACAAGAGACCCAGTACTTC.